One and the same sample provided the 30 T cell receptor beta chains below, sequenced in a study of blood T cell repertoires in COVID-19. Sequencing was performed with immunoSEQ multiplex PCR; in TCRdb, only in-frame clones are kept and a portion is missing. The data show around 53,000 clones, with about 78% seen just once and less than 25% held by the top ten. The material sequenced was peripheral blood. The receptors derive from a man aged 50 to 59 with active or convalescent COVID-19.

The rearrangement uses TRBV2 and TRBJ1-5; 7 nucleotides align to TRBD1. The CDR3 loop spans 15 amino acids. With 6 bases clipped from V and 3 bases from J, the junction kept 8 bases outside the gene matches. Germline-derived CDR1 and CDR2 are SNHLY and FYNNEI. The CDR3 nucleotides read TGTGCCAGCAGGCCCACAGGGGCGTTCAATCAGCCCCAGCATTTT. Translation: CASRPTGAFNQPQHF. Full variable domain (rest looked up from reference TRBV2 and TRBJ1-5): EPEVTQTPSHQVTQMGQEVILRCVPISNHLYFYWYRQILGQKVEFLVSFYNNEISEKSEIFDDQFSVERPDGSNFTLKIRSTKLEDSAMYFCASRPTGAFNQPQHFGDGTRLSIL.

This clone was observed a single time. This rearrangement joins TRBV14 to TRBJ1-2; no reliable D call. The V end lost 1 base, the J end lost 2 bases, and 11 bases lay between the germline ends. This CDR3 is built from 15 residues. Germline V gene data show CDR1 as SGHDN and CDR2 as FVKESK. The CDR3 DNA reads as TGTGCCAGCAGCCAAGCCGAGGGTGTGAACTATGGCTACACCTTC. Protein: CASSQAEGVNYGYTF. The full variable domain, completed using reference TRBV14 and TRBJ1-2, is EAGVTQFPSHSVIEKGQTVTLRCDPISGHDNLYWYRRVMGKEIKFLLHFVKESKQDESGMPNNRFLAERTGGTYSTLKVQPAELEDSGVYFCASSQAEGVNYGYTFGSGTRLTVV.

V gene TRBV9 combines with J gene TRBJ2-2; tentative D call: TRBD2 (5 bases). The germline CDR1 and CDR2 sequences are SGDLS and YYNGEE. V lost 6 bases to trimming and J lost 1 base, with 10 bases between them. This CDR3 region has 14 residues. CDR3 coding DNA: TGTGCCAGCACGAGGGAGTTGAACACCGGGGAGCTGTTTTTT. Translating it yields CASTRELNTGELFF.

V and J are TRBV5-1 and TRBJ2-1, with 10 nucleotides matching TRBD2. Germline V CDR1 and CDR2: SGHRS, YFSETQ. CDR3 size: 15 residues. The V gene end was trimmed by 3 bases and the J gene end by 8 bases; junction bases not matched to a gene: 8. In nucleotides, the CDR3 is TGCGCCAGCAGCTCCTTAGCGGGAGGTCGCGATGAGCAGTTCTTC. Translated: CASSSLAGGRDEQFF.

This chain uses TRBV9 with TRBJ2-3, with D perhaps matching TRBD2 (5 bases). With 7 bases removed from V and 8 bases from J, the gap between germline ends came to 17 bases. There are 13 residues in the CDR3. Germline V lookup: CDR1 SGDLS, CDR2 YYNGEE. Here the CDR3 DNA reads TGTGCCAGCTCCTCAGTGGGCGAGGGTACGCAGTATTTT. This codes for CASSSVGEGTQYF.

The V and J genes are TRBV13 and TRBJ1-2, with TRBD1 as a possible D gene (6 bases). Trimming stripped 4 bases from V and 10 bases from J, with 19 bases between. This CDR3 has 14 amino acids. Germline CDR1 reads PRHDT; CDR2 reads FYEKMQ (reference sequence). This chain's CDR3 is CASSYAGGVEPYTF. The CDR3 bases are TGTGCCAGCAGCTACGCGGGGGGCGTGGAACCCTACACCTTC.

This chain uses TRBV27 with TRBJ2-3, with 12 nucleotides matching TRBD2. Germline CDR1 MNHEY, CDR2 SMNVEV (reference sequence). With V trimmed by 0 bases and J by 8 bases, 9 bases remained unmatched. The CDR3 sequence is 17 residues long. CDR3 sequence (DNA): TGTGCCAGCAGTTTATCGTACACTAGCGGGAGGACGGGTACGCAGTATTTT. This gives the protein CASSLSYTSGRTGTQYF.

Notes on this clone: A read error may explain this, as a much larger clone is one base away. The V and J genes are TRBV19 and TRBJ1-1; D is possibly TRBD1 (5 bases). Trimming took 11 bases from V and 10 from J, leaving 23 bases between them. The germline CDR1 and CDR2 sequences are LNHDA and SQIVND (reference sequence). This CDR3 contains 13 residues. CDR3 nucleotides: TGTGCCCCCCAAGTGGGGGTGGGGGGGGGAGCTTTCTTT. Encoded protein: CAPQVGVGGGAFF.

The J gene is TRBJ1-6, the V gene TRBV12-3 or TRBV12-4, with D perhaps matching TRBD1 (5 bases). The V end lost 5 bases, the J end lost 13 bases, and 15 bases lay between the germline ends. The CDR3 spans 13 residues. CDR3 DNA sequence: TGTGCCAGCAGTCAAACCCCTTCAGGGCCCCTCCACTTT. This translates into CASSQTPSGPLHF.

V usage is TRBV20-1 and J usage is TRBJ2-7; D not resolved. CDR3 size: 11 residues. The V end was cut by 6 bases, the J end by 3 bases, with 9 bases between. Germline lookup yields CDR1 DFQATT and CDR2 SNEGSKA (reference sequence). In nucleotides, the CDR3 is TGCAGTGCCCCAGGTCTCTACGAGCAGTACTTC. It is translated as CSAPGLYEQYF.

The chain couples TRBV25-1 to TRBJ1-1; a weak D match, TRBD1 (6 bases). Trimming removed 2 bases from V and 4 bases from J, with 14 bases in between. CDR1 is MGHDK and CDR2 is SYGVNS in the germline V gene. The length of the CDR3 is 15 residues. In DNA form, the CDR3 reads TGTGCCAGCAGTGAAAGCCCTCGGGGGGCCACTGAAGCTTTCTTT. Protein sequence: CASSESPRGATEAFF.

This rearrangement joins TRBV30 to TRBJ2-1; TRBD2 agrees at 9 bases. CDR3 length: 14 residues. J lost 8 bases, V lost 3 bases, and 8 bases had no gene match. In germline, CDR1 is GTSNPN, CDR2 SVGIG (reference sequence). The CDR3 nucleotides read TGTGCCTGGAGCCAACTAGCGGGTCGGCATGAGCAGTTCTTC. Translated, it gives CAWSQLAGRHEQFF.

The chain has TRBV6-5 and TRBJ1-5, with 11 bases aligning to TRBD1. There are 12 residues in the CDR3. Germline values: CDR1 MNHEY, CDR2 SVGAGI. V lost 11 bases to trimming and J lost 6 bases; unmatched junction nucleotides: 3. The CDR3 sequence is CAAGTGGQPQHF. The DNA for the CDR3 is TGTGCCGCAGGGACAGGGGGTCAGCCCCAGCATTTT.

V is TRBV2 and J is TRBJ2-2; weak D call: TRBD2 (5 bases). V lost 6 bases and J lost 2, with 10 bases in between. The CDR3 length is 14 residues. Germline V CDR1 and CDR2: SNHLY, FYNNEI. CDR3 protein: CASRRTFNTGELFF. CDR3 sequence (DNA): TGTGCCAGCAGAAGGACTTTCAACACCGGGGAGCTGTTTTTT.

Here the CDR3 reads CASSQGDYSYEQYF. In nucleotides, the CDR3 is TGTGCCAGCAGCCAAGGGGACTATTCATACGAGCAGTACTTC. The rearrangement joins TRBV4-2 to TRBJ2-7; TRBD2 matches 7 bases. Germline loops: CDR1 LGHNA, CDR2 YNFKEQ. Germline trimming cut 1 base from V and 4 bases from J; bases unmatched to any gene: 4. The length of the CDR3 is 14 residues.

The chain recombines TRBV6-1 with TRBJ1-5, with D unresolved. V was pared by 2 bases and J by 7 bases, with 3 bases between. This CDR3 is 11 amino acids long. The V gene's germline CDR1 is MNHNS and CDR2 SASEGT. CDR3 residues: CASSERQPQHF. The CDR3 nucleotides are TGTGCCAGCAGTGAACGGCAGCCCCAGCATTTT.

V is TRBV7-2 and J is TRBJ1-6, with a possible D match to TRBD1 (5 bases). With 1 base removed from V and 7 bases from J, the gap between germline ends came to 11 bases. Germline CDR1 reads SGHTA; CDR2 reads FQGNSA. This CDR3 is built from 15 residues. This chain's CDR3 is CASSLVGGTNSPLHF. The CDR3 DNA reads as TGTGCCAGCAGCTTAGTCGGGGGGACGAATTCACCCCTCCACTTT.

V is TRBV11-3 and J is TRBJ2-1, with TRBD2 matching 11 bases. This CDR3 region has 16 residues. The ends lost 5 bases at V and 7 bases at J; junction bases unmatched: 10. Germline V gene sequence: CDR1 SGHNT, CDR2 YENEEA. The CDR3 sequence is CASSRTTSGGGNEQFF. The CDR3 coding sequence is TGTGCCAGCAGCCGAACTACTAGCGGGGGTGGTAATGAGCAGTTCTTC.

J is TRBJ1-5 and V is TRBV2, with D possibly TRBD1 on 5 matching bases. V lost 6 bases and J 2 bases, leaving 11 bases between the germline ends. The CDR3 runs 14 residues. Germline V lookup: CDR1 SNHLY, CDR2 FYNNEI. The CDR3 nucleotides read TGTGCCAGCAGCGCAGGGTCTGGCAATCAGCCCCAGCATTTT. Translating gives CASSAGSGNQPQHF.

The rearrangement links TRBV7-9 to TRBJ2-3, with TRBD1 matching 9 bases. Looked up from germline, CDR1 is SEHNR and CDR2 is FQNEAQ (reference sequence). The CDR3 loop spans 15 amino acids. The junction had 4 bases not matched to a gene; V was cut back by 4 bases and J by 2 bases. CDR3 sequence reads: CASSSGQGLTDTQYF. In DNA form, the CDR3 reads TGTGCCAGCAGCTCCGGACAGGGGCTCACAGATACGCAGTATTTT.

The chain links TRBV11-3 to TRBJ2-1; 10 bases are a match to TRBD2. The CDR3 extends over 18 amino acids. After removal of 0 bases from V and 5 bases from J, the junction contained 10 bases not matched to a gene. In germline, CDR1 is SGHNT, CDR2 YENEEA. Here the CDR3 DNA reads TGTGCCAGCAGCTTAGAAGGCGGTGCTAGCGGGGGCGACAATGAGCAGTTCTTC. It translates to CASSLEGGASGGDNEQFF. The full variable domain, completed using reference TRBV11-3 and TRBJ2-1, is EAGVVQSPRYKIIEKKQPVAFWCNPISGHNTLYWYLQNLGQGPELLIRYENEEAVDDSQLPKDRFSAERLKGVDSTLKIQPAELGDSAVYLCASSLEGGASGGDNEQFFGPGTRLTVL.

The chain couples TRBV5-1 to TRBJ1-1; D not resolved. Germline values: CDR1 SGHRS, CDR2 YFSETQ. The CDR3 length is 14 residues. V lost 3 bases and J 1 base, leaving 10 bases between the germline ends. In DNA, the CDR3 is TGCGCCAGCAGCTCAGGCATGGGGAACACTGAAGCTTTCTTT. This sequence encodes CASSSGMGNTEAFF.

This chain connects TRBV3-1 (or the pseudogene TRBV3-2) to TRBJ2-7, with 8 bases aligning to TRBD2. Per germline, CDR1 LGHDT and CDR2 YNNKEL (reference sequence). This CDR3 contains 13 residues. V shed 6 bases, J shed 4 bases, and the junction held 5 bases outside the gene matches. CDR3 loop: CASSPSGRYEQYF. The CDR3 nucleotides are TGTGCCAGCAGTCCTAGCGGGCGGTACGAGCAGTACTTC.

The chain recombines TRBV14 with TRBJ2-1; TRBD1 aligns across 10 bases. The junction had 7 bases not matched to a gene; V was cut back by 6 bases and J by 5 bases. This CDR3 region has 15 residues. CDR1 SGHDN and CDR2 FVKESK come from the germline V gene. The DNA of the CDR3 is TGTGCCAGCAGTTACGACAGGGGGCGGAACAATGAGCAGTTCTTC. Translation gives CASSYDRGRNNEQFF.

The chain couples TRBV7-3 to TRBJ2-1; 7 bases map to TRBD1. With 8 bases clipped from V and 6 bases from J, the junction kept 13 bases outside the gene matches. Looked up from germline, CDR1 is SGHTA and CDR2 is FQGTGA. The CDR3 sequence is 15 residues long. As DNA, the CDR3 is TGTGCCAGCTCGCCTTGGACAGGACTCCTCAATGAGCAGTTCTTC. Protein sequence: CASSPWTGLLNEQFF.

The chain carries TRBV20-1 and TRBJ1-2; D uncertain. V was cut by 1 base and J by 8 bases, with 8 bases left in between. Germline CDR1 reads DFQATT; CDR2 reads SNEGSKA (reference sequence). The CDR3 runs 11 residues. CDR3 amino acids: CSARVAYGYTF. The CDR3 DNA sequence: TGCAGTGCTAGAGTGGCTTACGGCTACACCTTC.

The V and J genes are TRBV6-6 and TRBJ1-6; TRBD1 agrees at 10 bases. CDR3 length equals 15 residues. The germline CDR1 and CDR2 sequences are MNHNY and SVGAGI (reference sequence). The V gene end was trimmed by 5 bases and the J gene end by 6 bases; junction bases not matched to a gene: 4. CDR3 amino acids: CASSPRTGGNSPLHF. The CDR3, as DNA: TGTGCCAGCAGTCCCCGGACAGGGGGTAATTCACCCCTCCACTTT.

This chain links TRBV7-9 with TRBJ2-5; TRBD2 agrees at 13 bases. J lost 7 bases, V lost 6 bases, and 20 bases had no gene match. Per the germline V gene, CDR1 is SEHNR and CDR2 is FQNEAQ (reference sequence). The CDR3 has 19 amino acids. In DNA form, the CDR3 reads TGTGCCAGCAGGAAAGGACTAGCGGGAGTGAGTTCGGGTGATGGGACCCAGTACTTC. Amino acid sequence: CASRKGLAGVSSGDGTQYF.

CDR3 protein: CASSPPGTEAAPLHF. CDR3 DNA sequence: TGTGCCAGCAGCCCCCCCGGCACGGAGGCCGCACCCCTCCACTTT. The chain joins TRBV7-2 to TRBJ1-6, with unresolved D. Germline V gives CDR1 SGHTA, CDR2 FQGNSA. The CDR3 runs to 15 residues. The V end lost 5 bases, the J end lost 11 bases, and 19 bases lay between the germline ends.

V is TRBV10-3 and J is TRBJ2-7; 9 nucleotides match TRBD2. This CDR3 region has 13 residues. V dropped 6 bases and J dropped 3; count of bases not matched to a gene: 3. CDR1 ENHRY and CDR2 SYGVKD come from the germline V gene. The CDR3 here is CAISPTSGYEQYF. DNA for the CDR3: TGTGCCATCAGCCCGACTAGCGGCTACGAGCAGTACTTC.